The 4 T cell receptor beta chains below were found in one sample sequenced in a study of T cells in Graves' hyperthyroidism and ophthalmopathy. Template material for amplifying TCR beta CDR3 regions consisted of RNA transcripts. With the HTBI primer set, the TCR CDR3 went through a first round of RT-PCR. TCRdb itself ran the multiplex PCR reads through MiXCR, one entry per CDR3 protein. Here the sample spans fewer than 550,000 distinct CDR3 sequences, approximately 15% being singletons. The material sequenced was blood. These receptors were obtained from a woman between 18 and 29 years old with Graves' hyperthyroidism.

This clonotype occurred a few times. This sequence joins TRBV5-6 and TRBJ1-2; TRBD1 is a possible D gene (5 bases). Germline V gene lookup returns CDR1 SGHDT and CDR2 YYEEEE. The length of the CDR3 is 13 residues. Trimming cost V 0 bases and J 7 bases, with 10 bases left between them. This chain's CDR3 is CASSLASGPGYTF. CDR3 nucleotide sequence: TGTGCCAGCAGCTTGGCTTCGGGACCTGGCTACACCTTC.

The CDR3 loop reads CASSHRQGGGYTF. The DNA for the CDR3 is TGTGCCAGCAGCCATAGACAGGGGGGTGGCTACACCTTC. This chain connects TRBV3-1 to TRBJ1-2; 9 bases match TRBD1. V lost 3 bases, J lost 7 bases, and 3 bases stayed unmatched. Germline CDR1 is LGHDT and CDR2 is YNNKEL (reference sequence). CDR3 length equals 13 residues. Full variable domain (rest looked up from reference TRBV3-1 and TRBJ1-2): DTAVSQTPKYLVTQMGNDKSIKCEQNLGHDTMYWYKQDSKKFLKIMFSYNNKELIINETVPNRFSPKSPDKAHLNLHINSLELGDSAVYFCASSHRQGGGYTFGSGTRLTVV.

This clonotype was seen only a few times. The chain has TRBV30 and TRBJ2-1; tentatively, D is TRBD2 (5 bases). This CDR3 is 12 amino acids long. The germline V gene encodes CDR1 GTSNPN and CDR2 SVGIG (reference sequence). Trimming left V 4 bases short and J 6 bases short, with 10 bases between. In DNA, the CDR3 is TGTGCCTGGAAGGACTGGTTCAATGAGCAGTTCTTC. This encodes CAWKDWFNEQFF.

This clonotype appeared a few times. CDR3 sequence reads: CASSYVWGATNEKLFF. In DNA form, the CDR3 reads TGTGCCAGCAGTTACGTGTGGGGGGCAACTAATGAAAAACTGTTTTTT. The chain combines TRBV6-5 with TRBJ1-4, with TRBD1 as a possible D gene (5 bases). Deletions cut 2 bases from V and 0 bases from J, with 10 bases between. Germline V lookup: CDR1 MNHEY, CDR2 SVGAGI. The CDR3 sequence is 16 residues long.